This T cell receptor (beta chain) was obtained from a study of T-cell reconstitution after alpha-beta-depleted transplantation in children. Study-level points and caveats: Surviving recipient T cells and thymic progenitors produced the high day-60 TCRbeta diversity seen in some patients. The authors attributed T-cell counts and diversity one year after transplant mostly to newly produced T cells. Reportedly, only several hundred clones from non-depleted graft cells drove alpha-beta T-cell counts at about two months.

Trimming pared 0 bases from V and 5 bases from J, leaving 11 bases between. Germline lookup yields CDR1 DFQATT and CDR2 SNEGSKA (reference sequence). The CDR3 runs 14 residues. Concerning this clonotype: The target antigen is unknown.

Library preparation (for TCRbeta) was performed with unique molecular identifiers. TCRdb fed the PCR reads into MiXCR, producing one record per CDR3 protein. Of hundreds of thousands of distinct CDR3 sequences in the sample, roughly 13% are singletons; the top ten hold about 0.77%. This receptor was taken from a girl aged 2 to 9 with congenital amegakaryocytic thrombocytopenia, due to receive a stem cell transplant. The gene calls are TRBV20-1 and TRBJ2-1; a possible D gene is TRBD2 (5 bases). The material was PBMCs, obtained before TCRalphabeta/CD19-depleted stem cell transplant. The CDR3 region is CSARDYSGNNEQFF. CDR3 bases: TGCAGTGCTAGAGATTACAGCGGCAACAATGAGCAGTTCTTC.